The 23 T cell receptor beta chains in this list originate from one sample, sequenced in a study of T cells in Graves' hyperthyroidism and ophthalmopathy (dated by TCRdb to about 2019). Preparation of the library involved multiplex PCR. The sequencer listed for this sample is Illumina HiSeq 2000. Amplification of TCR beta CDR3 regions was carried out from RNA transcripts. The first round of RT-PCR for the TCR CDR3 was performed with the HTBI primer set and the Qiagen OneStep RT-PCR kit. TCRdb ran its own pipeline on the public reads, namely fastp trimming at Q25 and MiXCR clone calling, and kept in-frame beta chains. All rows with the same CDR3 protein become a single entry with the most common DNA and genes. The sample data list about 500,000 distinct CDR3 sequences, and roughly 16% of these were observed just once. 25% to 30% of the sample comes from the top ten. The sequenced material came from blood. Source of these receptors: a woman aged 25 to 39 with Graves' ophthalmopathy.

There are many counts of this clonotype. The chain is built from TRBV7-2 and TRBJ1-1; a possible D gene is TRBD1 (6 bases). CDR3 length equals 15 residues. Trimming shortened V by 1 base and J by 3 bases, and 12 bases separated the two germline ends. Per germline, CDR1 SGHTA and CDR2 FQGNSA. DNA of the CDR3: TGTGCCAGCAGCTTAGGCCAAGGGGGGTACACTGAAGCTTTCTTT. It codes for CASSLGQGGYTEAFF.

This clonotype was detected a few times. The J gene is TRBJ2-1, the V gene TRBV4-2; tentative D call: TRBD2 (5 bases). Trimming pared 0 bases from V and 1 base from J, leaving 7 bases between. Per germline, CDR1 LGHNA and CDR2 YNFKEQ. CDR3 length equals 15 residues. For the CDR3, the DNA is TGTGCCAGCAGCCAAGAGAGGGAGTCCTACAATGAGCAGTTCTTC. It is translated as CASSQERESYNEQFF.

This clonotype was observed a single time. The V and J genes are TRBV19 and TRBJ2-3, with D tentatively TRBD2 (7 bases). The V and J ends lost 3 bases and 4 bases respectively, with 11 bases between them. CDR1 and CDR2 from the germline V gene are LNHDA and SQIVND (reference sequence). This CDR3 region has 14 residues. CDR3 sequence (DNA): TGTGCCAGTAGTATGGGGGGGCCCCCAGATACGCAGTATTTT. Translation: CASSMGGPPDTQYF.

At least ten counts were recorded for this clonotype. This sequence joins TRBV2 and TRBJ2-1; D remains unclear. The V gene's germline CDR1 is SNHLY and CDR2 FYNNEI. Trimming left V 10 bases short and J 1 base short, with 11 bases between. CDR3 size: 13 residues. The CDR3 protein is CATSQRSYNEQFF. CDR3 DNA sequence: TGTGCCACTTCCCAGAGGTCCTACAATGAGCAGTTCTTC.

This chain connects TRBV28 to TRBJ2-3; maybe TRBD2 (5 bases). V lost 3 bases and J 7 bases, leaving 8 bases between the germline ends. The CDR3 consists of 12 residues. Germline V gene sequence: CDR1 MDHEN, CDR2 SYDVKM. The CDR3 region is CASSFNGNTQYF. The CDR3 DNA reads TGTGCCAGCAGTTTTAACGGGAATACGCAGTATTTT.

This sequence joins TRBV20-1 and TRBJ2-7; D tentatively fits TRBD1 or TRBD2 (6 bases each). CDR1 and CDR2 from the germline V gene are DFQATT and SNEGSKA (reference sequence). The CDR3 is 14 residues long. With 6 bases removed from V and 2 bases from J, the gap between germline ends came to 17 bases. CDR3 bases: TGCAGTGCGAAGGAGGGACAAGGGCCCTACGAGCAGTACTTC. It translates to CSAKEGQGPYEQYF.

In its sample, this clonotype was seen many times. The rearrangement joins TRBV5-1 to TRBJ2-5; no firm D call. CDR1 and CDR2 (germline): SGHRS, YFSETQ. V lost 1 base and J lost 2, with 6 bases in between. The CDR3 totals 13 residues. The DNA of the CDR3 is TGCGCCAGCAGCTTGCTTACACAAGAGACCCAGTACTTC. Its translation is CASSLLTQETQYF.

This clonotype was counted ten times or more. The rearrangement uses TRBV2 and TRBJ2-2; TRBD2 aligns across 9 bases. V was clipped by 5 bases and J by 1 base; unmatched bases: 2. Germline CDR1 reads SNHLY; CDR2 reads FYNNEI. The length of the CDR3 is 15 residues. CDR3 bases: TGTGCCAGCAGTACGACTAGCGGGAACACCGGGGAGCTGTTTTTT. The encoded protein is CASSTTSGNTGELFF.

As DNA, the CDR3 is TGCAGTGCCCCCCCCTTTCGGGAGGAGGCCAAAAACATTCAGTACTTC. This translates into CSAPPFREEAKNIQYF. The chain links TRBV20-1 to TRBJ2-4; TRBD2 matches at 7 bases. J was trimmed by 1 base and V by 6 bases; bases with no gene match: 12. This CDR3 is built from 16 residues. From germline, CDR1 is DFQATT and CDR2 SNEGSKA (reference sequence).

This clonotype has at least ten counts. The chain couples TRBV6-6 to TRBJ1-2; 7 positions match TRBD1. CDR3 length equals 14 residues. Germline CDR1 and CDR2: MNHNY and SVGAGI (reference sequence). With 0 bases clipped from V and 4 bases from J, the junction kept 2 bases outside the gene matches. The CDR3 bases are TGTGCCAGCAGTTACTCTCAGGGGGGCTATGGCTACACCTTC. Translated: CASSYSQGGYGYTF.

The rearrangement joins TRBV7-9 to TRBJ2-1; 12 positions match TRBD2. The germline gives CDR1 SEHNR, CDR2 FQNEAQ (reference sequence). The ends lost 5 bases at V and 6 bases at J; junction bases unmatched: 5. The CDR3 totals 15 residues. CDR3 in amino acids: CASSPSTSGSNEQFF. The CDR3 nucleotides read TGTGCCAGCAGCCCGTCGACTAGCGGGAGCAATGAGCAGTTCTTC.

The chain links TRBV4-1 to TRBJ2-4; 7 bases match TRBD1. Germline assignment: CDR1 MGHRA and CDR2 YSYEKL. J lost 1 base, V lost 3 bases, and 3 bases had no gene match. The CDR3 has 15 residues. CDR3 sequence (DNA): TGCGCCAGCAGCCACACAGGGGCCGCCAAAAACATTCAGTACTTC. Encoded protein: CASSHTGAAKNIQYF.

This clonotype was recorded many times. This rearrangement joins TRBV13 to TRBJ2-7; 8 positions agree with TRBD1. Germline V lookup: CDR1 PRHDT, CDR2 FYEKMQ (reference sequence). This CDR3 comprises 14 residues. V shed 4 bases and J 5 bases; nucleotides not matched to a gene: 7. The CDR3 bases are TGTGCCAGCAGCTCTATATGGACAGGGCACGAGCAGTACTTC. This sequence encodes CASSSIWTGHEQYF.

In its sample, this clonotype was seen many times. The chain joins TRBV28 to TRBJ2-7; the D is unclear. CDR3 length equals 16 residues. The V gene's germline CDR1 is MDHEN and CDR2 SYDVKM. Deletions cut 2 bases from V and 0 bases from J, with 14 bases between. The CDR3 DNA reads TGTGCCAGCAGTTTACAATCAGCGTACCGCTCCTACGAGCAGTACTTC. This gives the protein CASSLQSAYRSYEQYF. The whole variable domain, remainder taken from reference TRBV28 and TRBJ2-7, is DVKVTQSSRYLVKRTGEKVFLECVQDMDHENMFWYRQDPGLGLRLIYFSYDVKMKEKGDIPEGYSVSREKKERFSLILESASTNQTSMYLCASSLQSAYRSYEQYFGPGTRLTVT.

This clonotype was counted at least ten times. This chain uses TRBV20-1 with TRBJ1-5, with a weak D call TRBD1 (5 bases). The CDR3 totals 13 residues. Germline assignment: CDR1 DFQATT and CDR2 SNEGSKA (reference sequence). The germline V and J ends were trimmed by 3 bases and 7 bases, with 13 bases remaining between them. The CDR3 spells CSASPQGQQPQHF. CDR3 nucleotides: TGCAGTGCTAGTCCGCAGGGCCAGCAGCCCCAGCATTTT.

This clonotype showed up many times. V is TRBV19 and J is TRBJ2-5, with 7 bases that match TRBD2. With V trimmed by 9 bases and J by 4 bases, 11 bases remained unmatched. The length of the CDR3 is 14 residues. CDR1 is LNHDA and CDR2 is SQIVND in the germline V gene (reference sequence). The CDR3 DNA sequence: TGTGCCAGCAGCTTAAGCGGGGCTGGAGAGACCCAGTACTTC. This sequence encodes CASSLSGAGETQYF.

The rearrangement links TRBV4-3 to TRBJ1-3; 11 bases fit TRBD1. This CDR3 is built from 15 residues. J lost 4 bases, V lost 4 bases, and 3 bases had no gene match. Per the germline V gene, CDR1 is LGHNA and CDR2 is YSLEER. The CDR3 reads CASSPGTGGGNTIYF. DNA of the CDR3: TGCGCCAGCAGCCCGGGGACAGGGGGAGGAAACACCATATATTTT.

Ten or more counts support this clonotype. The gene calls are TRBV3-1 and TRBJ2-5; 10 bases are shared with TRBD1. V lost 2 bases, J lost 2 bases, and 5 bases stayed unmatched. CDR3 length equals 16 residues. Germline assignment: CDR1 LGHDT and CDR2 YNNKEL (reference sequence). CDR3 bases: TGTGCCAGCAGCCAAACCGGGACAGGGGTACAAGAGACCCAGTACTTC. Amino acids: CASSQTGTGVQETQYF.

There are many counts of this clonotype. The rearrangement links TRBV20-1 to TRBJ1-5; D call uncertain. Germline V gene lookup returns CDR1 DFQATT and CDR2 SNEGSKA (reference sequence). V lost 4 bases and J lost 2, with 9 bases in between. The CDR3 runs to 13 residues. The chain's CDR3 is CSATSFGNQPQHF. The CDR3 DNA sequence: TGCAGTGCTACCAGTTTCGGCAATCAGCCCCAGCATTTT.

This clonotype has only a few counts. The CDR3 spells CASRPRGAGNNEQFF. CDR3 sequence (DNA): TGTGCCAGTAGACCCAGAGGGGCGGGTAACAATGAGCAGTTCTTC. The rearrangement joins TRBV19 to TRBJ2-1; D may be TRBD1 or TRBD2 (5 bases each). Germline assignment: CDR1 LNHDA and CDR2 SQIVND (reference sequence). The CDR3 totals 15 residues. The germline V and J ends were trimmed by 6 bases and 5 bases, with 17 bases remaining between them.

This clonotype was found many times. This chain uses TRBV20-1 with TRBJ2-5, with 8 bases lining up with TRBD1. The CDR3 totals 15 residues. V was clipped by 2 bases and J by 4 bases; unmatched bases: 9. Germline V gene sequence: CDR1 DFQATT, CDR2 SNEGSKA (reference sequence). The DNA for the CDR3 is TGCAGTGCTAGAAACCCTGGACAGGGTGTAGAGACCCAGTACTTC. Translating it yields CSARNPGQGVETQYF.

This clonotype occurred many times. CDR3 nucleotides: TGCAGTGCTAGCGATACCCAGGGATCCTACGAGCAGTACTTC. Translation: CSASDTQGSYEQYF. V gene TRBV20-1 combines with J gene TRBJ2-7; possibly TRBD1 for D (5 bases). In germline, CDR1 is DFQATT, CDR2 SNEGSKA (reference sequence). The CDR3 extends over 14 amino acids. V was pared by 3 bases and J by 1 base, with 13 bases between.

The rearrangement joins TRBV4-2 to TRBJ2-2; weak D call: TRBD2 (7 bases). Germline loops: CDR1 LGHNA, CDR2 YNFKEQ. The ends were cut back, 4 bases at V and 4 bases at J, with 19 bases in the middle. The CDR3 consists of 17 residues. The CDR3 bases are TGTGCCAGCAGCCCCTATAACAGGGACTATGGCACCGGGGAGCTGTTTTTT. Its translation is CASSPYNRDYGTGELFF.